These 23 T cell receptor beta chains were sequenced from one sample in a study of blood T cell repertoires in COVID-19. Clones were read by immunoSEQ multiplex PCR, and TCRdb kept only the in-frame ones, dropping some. In the table there are about 200,000 clones, about 87% of which are singletons. Sequences were obtained from peripheral blood. Every receptor here comes from a man between 60 and 70 years old who had recovered from COVID-19.

This chain joins TRBV11-2 and TRBJ1-4, with TRBD1 identical over 8 bases. V lost 0 bases, J lost 8 bases, and 8 bases stayed unmatched. Germline CDR1 is SGHAT and CDR2 is FQNNGV. The length of the CDR3 is 16 residues. The CDR3 bases are TGTGCCAGCAGCTTAGATCGTGCAGGGGGCAGGGAAAAACTGTTTTTT. This sequence encodes CASSLDRAGGREKLFF.

This chain connects TRBV14 to TRBJ1-4; D is unresolved. The CDR3 is 15 residues long. The V end lost 1 base, the J end lost 7 bases, and 13 bases lay between the germline ends. Per the germline V gene, CDR1 is SGHDN and CDR2 is FVKESK. CDR3 sequence: CASSQVAVLGEKLFF. The CDR3 DNA is TGTGCCAGCAGCCAAGTGGCCGTCCTAGGTGAAAAACTGTTTTTT.

This chain connects TRBV30 to TRBJ2-3; D might be TRBD2 (6 bases). This CDR3 comprises 15 residues. CDR1 is GTSNPN and CDR2 is SVGIG in the germline V gene (reference sequence). V lost 1 base and J 2 bases, leaving 13 bases between the germline ends. The CDR3 region is CAWSGVAAHTDTQYF. In nucleotides, the CDR3 is TGTGCCTGGAGTGGGGTAGCGGCCCACACAGATACGCAGTATTTT.

The CDR3 coding sequence is TGTGCCAGCAGCTTAGGGTCCGGGACAGGGACCAGTGAGCAGTTCTTC. Protein: CASSLGSGTGTSEQFF. The V and J genes are TRBV7-6 and TRBJ2-1; 9 nucleotides align to TRBD1. Trimming at V came to 1 base and at J to 9 bases, leaving 10 bases not matched to a gene. Germline lookup yields CDR1 SGHVS and CDR2 FNYEAQ. The CDR3 extends over 16 amino acids.

In its sample, this clone was seen once. The CDR3 region is CASSYSGVNTGELFF. CDR3 in DNA: TGTGCCAGCAGCTATAGCGGGGTGAACACCGGGGAGCTGTTTTTT. The V call is TRBV7-9, the J call TRBJ2-2; 8 bases align to TRBD2. V lost 4 bases to trimming and J lost 1 base; unmatched junction nucleotides: 2. CDR3 length equals 15 residues. Germline CDR1 reads SEHNR; CDR2 reads FQNEAQ (reference sequence).

This sequence joins TRBV25-1 and TRBJ2-7; the D is unclear. This CDR3 has 11 amino acids. Per the germline V gene, CDR1 is MGHDK and CDR2 is SYGVNS. Deletions cut 4 bases from V and 3 bases from J, with 4 bases between. The CDR3 loop is CASSANYEQYF. The CDR3 DNA reads TGTGCCAGCAGTGCAAACTACGAGCAGTACTTC.

This rearrangement joins TRBV3-1 (or the pseudogene TRBV3-2) to TRBJ2-3; maybe TRBD2 (6 bases). Germline CDR1 is LGHDT and CDR2 is YNNKEL (reference sequence). The CDR3 loop spans 16 amino acids. The V end lost 0 bases, the J end lost 4 bases, and 14 bases lay between the germline ends. CDR3 in DNA: TGTGCCAGCAGCCAAGATCCGTCTAGCGTTGCAGATACGCAGTATTTT. It encodes CASSQDPSSVADTQYF.

The chain employs TRBV6-5 and TRBJ2-7; 10 positions agree with TRBD2. The CDR3 extends over 13 amino acids. Germline V gene sequence: CDR1 MNHEY, CDR2 SVGAGI. V gave up 6 bases and J gave up 5 bases; unmatched junction bases: 4. In DNA, the CDR3 is TGTGCCAGCAGGGGGACTAGCGACCACGAGCAGTACTTC. This codes for CASRGTSDHEQYF.

This sequence joins TRBV5-1 and TRBJ1-6; maybe TRBD1 (6 bases). Germline loops: CDR1 SGHRS, CDR2 YFSETQ. Trimming took 0 bases from V and 6 from J, leaving 10 bases between them. The CDR3 consists of 15 residues. The CDR3: CASSLVTGSNSPLHF. DNA of the CDR3: TGCGCCAGCAGCTTGGTAACAGGGAGTAATTCACCCCTCCACTTT.

The rearrangement joins TRBV7-2 to TRBJ2-1; 13 nucleotides line up with TRBD2. This CDR3 is 15 amino acids long. Germline CDR1 is SGHTA and CDR2 is FQGNSA. V shed 5 bases and J 7 bases; nucleotides not matched to a gene: 5. This chain's CDR3 is CASSKLAGGPNEQFF. The CDR3 coding sequence is TGTGCCAGCAGCAAACTAGCGGGAGGGCCGAATGAGCAGTTCTTC.

The chain couples TRBV28 to TRBJ2-3; TRBD2 agrees at 7 bases. The germline gives CDR1 MDHEN, CDR2 SYDVKM. The CDR3 consists of 16 residues. J gave up 1 base and V 7 bases, and 11 bases lay outside the gene matches. The CDR3 region has the DNA TGTGCCAGCATCTCCCGTCGGGGGAGGGGCACAGATACGCAGTATTTT. It yields the protein CASISRRGRGTDTQYF.

V is TRBV6-5 and J is TRBJ1-2; a weak D match, TRBD1 (6 bases). Germline values: CDR1 MNHEY, CDR2 SVGAGI. CDR3 size: 15 residues. Trimming took off 6 bases at V and 4 bases at J, with 18 bases between the two ends. CDR3 sequence (DNA): TGTGCCAGCAGAGAGACAGGAAACCTAGGCTATGGCTACACCTTC. Translated: CASRETGNLGYGYTF.

The chain links TRBV6-5 to TRBJ2-7, with a tentative D call TRBD1 (5 bases). There are 12 residues in the CDR3. CDR1 is MNHEY, CDR2 SVGAGI, per germline. V was clipped by 6 bases and J by 2 bases, with 8 bases between them. The CDR3 sequence is CASRTATYEQYF. Written as DNA, the CDR3 is TGTGCCAGCAGGACAGCCACCTACGAGCAGTACTTC.

The chain is built from TRBV7-3 and TRBJ2-1; the D is unclear. The CDR3 extends over 12 amino acids. In germline, CDR1 is SGHTA, CDR2 FQGTGA. With 5 bases removed from V and 7 bases from J, the gap between germline ends came to 9 bases. The CDR3 sequence: CASSPHLNEQFF. The CDR3 DNA follows: TGTGCCAGCAGCCCCCACCTAAATGAGCAGTTCTTC. Together with reference TRBV7-3 and TRBJ2-1, the CDR3 gives the full variable domain: GAGVSQTPSNKVTEKGKYVELRCDPISGHTALYWYRQSLGQGPEFLIYFQGTGAADDSGLPNDRFFAVRPEGSVSTLKIQRTERGDSAVYLCASSPHLNEQFFGPGTRLTVL.

This clone was seen a few times. The chain has TRBV4-2 and TRBJ2-1; 11 bases are a match to TRBD2. Germline V gene lookup returns CDR1 LGHNA and CDR2 YNFKEQ. V lost 0 bases to trimming and J lost 3 bases; unmatched junction nucleotides: 1. The CDR3 has 16 amino acids. CDR3 coding DNA: TGTGCCAGCAGCCAAGACACTAGCGGGAGCTACAATGAGCAGTTCTTC. It specifies CASSQDTSGSYNEQFF.

The chain couples TRBV7-9 to TRBJ1-1; tentative D call: TRBD1 (5 bases). Germline assignment: CDR1 SEHNR and CDR2 FQNEAQ (reference sequence). CDR3 length equals 14 residues. Trimming left V 7 bases short and J 1 base short, with 13 bases between. The CDR3 spells CASTHGGGNTEAFF. CDR3 coding DNA: TGTGCCAGCACCCATGGGGGGGGGAACACTGAAGCTTTCTTT.

The chain recombines TRBV24-1 with TRBJ2-2; 7 bases agree with TRBD1. Germline CDR1 reads KGHDR; CDR2 reads SFDVKD. V dropped 4 bases and J dropped 0; count of bases not matched to a gene: 4. The CDR3 spans 16 residues. The CDR3, as DNA: TGTGCCACCAGTGAAGACAGGGTTTCGAACACCGGGGAGCTGTTTTTT. Translation: CATSEDRVSNTGELFF.

The chain recombines TRBV28 with TRBJ1-2, with D unclear. Germline V gene lookup returns CDR1 MDHEN and CDR2 SYDVKM. The CDR3 totals 13 residues. Between the trimmed V and J ends, which lost 4 bases and 4 bases, there was a span of 10 bases. The CDR3 nucleotides read TGTGCCAGCAGTTCCGGCCCGGGCTATGGCTACACCTTC. Its translation is CASSSGPGYGYTF.

This rearrangement joins TRBV5-5 to TRBJ1-5; possible D gene TRBD1, 5 bases. The length of the CDR3 is 13 residues. V was shortened by 2 bases and J by 5 bases, with 8 bases between the two germline ends. The germline gives CDR1 SGHKS, CDR2 YYEKEE (reference sequence). The CDR3 bases are TGTGCCAGCAGCTTAGGGGTGGATCAGCCCCAGCATTTT. Translation gives CASSLGVDQPQHF. Complete variable domain (other parts from reference TRBV5-5 and TRBJ1-5): DAGVTQSPTHLIKTRGQQVTLRCSPISGHKSVSWYQQVLGQGPQFIFQYYEKEERGRGNFPDRFSARQFPNYSSELNVNALLLGDSALYLCASSLGVDQPQHFGDGTRLSIL.

V is TRBV19 and J is TRBJ2-5; D might be TRBD1 (6 bases). Per germline, CDR1 LNHDA and CDR2 SQIVND (reference sequence). The CDR3 length is 16 residues. Trimming took 5 bases from V and 0 from J, leaving 16 bases between them. CDR3 amino acids: CASSLNPQGYQETQYF. CDR3 in DNA: TGTGCCAGTAGTTTGAACCCGCAGGGGTACCAAGAGACCCAGTACTTC.

CDR3 coding DNA: TGTGCCAGCAGTTACCGGGACAGCGCCTACGAGCAGTACTTC. Protein product: CASSYRDSAYEQYF. The chain recombines TRBV6-5 with TRBJ2-7; 7 bases fit TRBD1. Trimming took 2 bases from V and 2 from J; bases not matched to a gene: 3. CDR3 size: 14 residues. Germline V gene sequence: CDR1 MNHEY, CDR2 SVGAGI.

The V and J genes are TRBV12-3 or TRBV12-4 and TRBJ2-5, with D maybe TRBD1 (6 bases). The CDR3 length is 13 residues. The V gene lost 6 bases and the J gene lost 5 bases, with 13 bases spanning the gap. CDR3 sequence: CASSPRGQETQYF. CDR3 DNA sequence: TGTGCCAGCAGCCCCAGGGGTCAGGAGACCCAGTACTTC.

The chain has TRBV9 and TRBJ2-5; 10 bases agree with TRBD2. J gave up 5 bases and V 3 bases, and 10 bases lay outside the gene matches. Germline CDR1 is SGDLS and CDR2 is YYNGEE. This CDR3 is 16 amino acids long. CDR3 loop: CASSEAWLAGAETQYF. Written as DNA, the CDR3 is TGTGCCAGCAGCGAGGCCTGGCTAGCGGGGGCCGAGACCCAGTACTTC.